The next 18 T cell receptor beta chains were all read from a single sample in a study of T cell responses to AZD1222 COVID-19 vaccine. Produced via immunoSEQ multiplex PCR; TCRdb's table is partial and in-frame only. The table records 100,000 to 150,000 clones, about nine tenths of them present only once. The sequencing here drew on peripheral blood, taken on day 0 of MenACWY control vaccination. The receptor set was obtained from an adult in good health.

This clone was detected only a few times. The CDR3 is CASSWTGYGYTF. CDR3 DNA sequence: TGTGCCAGCAGTTGGACAGGGTATGGCTACACCTTC. This chain links TRBV6-5 with TRBJ1-2; 8 bases match TRBD1. The V segment lost 4 bases and the J segment 5 bases; nucleotides outside the gene matches: 0. The germline CDR1 and CDR2 sequences are MNHEY and SVGAGI. The CDR3 is 12 residues long.

The V and J genes are TRBV2 and TRBJ2-7; the D is unclear. Trimming shortened V by 2 bases and J by 6 bases, and 8 bases separated the two germline ends. In germline, CDR1 is SNHLY, CDR2 FYNNEI. The length of the CDR3 is 12 residues. CDR3 bases: TGTGCCAGCAGTGAACGCCAGGTCGAGCAGTACTTC. Translating gives CASSERQVEQYF.

Notes on this clone: This sample includes further DNA sequences coding for the same CDR3. The CDR3 DNA is TGTGCCAGCAGTCTTAATCAGCCCCAGCATTTT. It yields the protein CASSLNQPQHF. The V and J genes are TRBV28 and TRBJ1-5; no reliable D call. This CDR3 is 11 amino acids long. The V end was cut by 5 bases, the J end by 4 bases, with 3 bases between. CDR1 is MDHEN and CDR2 is SYDVKM in the germline V gene.

The chain is built from TRBV13 and TRBJ2-1; TRBD2 agrees at 7 bases. Germline V gives CDR1 PRHDT, CDR2 FYEKMQ (reference sequence). The CDR3 extends over 13 amino acids. Germline trimming cut 2 bases from V and 7 bases from J; bases unmatched to any gene: 2. The DNA for the CDR3 is TGTGCCAGCAGCTTAAGGGGAGGGAATGAGCAGTTCTTC. It yields the protein CASSLRGGNEQFF.

This chain links TRBV10-2 with TRBJ1-3; no firm D call. The length of the CDR3 is 15 residues. V lost 0 bases, J lost 1 base, and 7 bases lay in between. Germline CDR1 and CDR2: WSHSY and SAAADI. This CDR3 reads CASSESPRSGNTIYF. CDR3 nucleotides: TGCGCCAGCAGTGAGTCCCCCAGGTCTGGAAACACCATATATTTT.

The chain uses TRBV6-5 and TRBJ1-1; weak D call: TRBD1 (6 bases). Trimming took off 1 base at V and 3 bases at J, with 12 bases between the two ends. Germline V gene sequence: CDR1 MNHEY, CDR2 SVGAGI. This CDR3 is 15 amino acids long. CDR3 residues: CASSYWGAGDTEAFF. In DNA form, the CDR3 reads TGTGCCAGCAGTTACTGGGGGGCGGGGGACACTGAAGCTTTCTTT.

Only a few counts were recorded for this clone. This chain links TRBV10-1 with TRBJ2-1, with D possibly being TRBD1 or TRBD2 (5 bases each). Germline values: CDR1 WNHNN, CDR2 SYGVQD (reference sequence). The CDR3 is 12 amino acids. Trimming took 0 bases from V and 10 from J, leaving 7 bases between them. The CDR3 spells CASSESEGEQFF. The CDR3 DNA follows: TGCGCCAGCAGTGAGTCTGAGGGGGAGCAGTTCTTC.

The chain employs TRBV18 and TRBJ2-7, with a possible D match to TRBD1 (5 bases). Per the germline V gene, CDR1 is KGHSH and CDR2 is LQKENI. V lost 1 base and J 0 bases, leaving 10 bases between the germline ends. CDR3 length equals 15 residues. CDR3 residues: CASSPQQGFSYEQYF. The CDR3 coding sequence is TGTGCCAGCTCACCACAGCAGGGTTTCTCCTACGAGCAGTACTTC.

The J gene is TRBJ2-7, the V gene TRBV18; no clear D gene. Looked up from germline, CDR1 is KGHSH and CDR2 is LQKENI. This CDR3 has 16 residues. Trimming took off 0 bases at V and 1 base at J, with 13 bases between the two ends. The CDR3 DNA reads as TGTGCCAGCTCACCACCGAACATTCGATCATCCTACGAGCAGTACTTC. Translation: CASSPPNIRSSYEQYF.

The rearrangement uses TRBV6-5 and TRBJ2-7; 13 bases fit TRBD2. The CDR3 extends over 15 amino acids. CDR1 MNHEY and CDR2 SVGAGI come from the germline V gene. Trimming removed 6 bases from V and 2 bases from J; junction bases left unmatched: 4. The CDR3 DNA reads TGTGCCAGCAGCCAGGGACTAGCGGGGCCCTACGAGCAGTACTTC. Translating it yields CASSQGLAGPYEQYF.

CDR3 DNA sequence: TGTGCCACCAGTGATGCCCCCGAAGACCATCCGTTCTTC. Translating gives CATSDAPEDHPFF. The chain couples TRBV24-1 to TRBJ2-1; D call uncertain. Germline V gene lookup returns CDR1 KGHDR and CDR2 SFDVKD. The CDR3 consists of 13 residues. Trimming shortened V by 3 bases and J by 15 bases, and 17 bases separated the two germline ends.

This clone was detected only once. The V and J genes are TRBV19 and TRBJ1-1, with D possibly TRBD1 on 5 matching bases. Looked up from germline, CDR1 is LNHDA and CDR2 is SQIVND (reference sequence). This CDR3 has 14 residues. The V and J ends lost 1 base and 5 bases respectively, with 11 bases between them. For the CDR3, the DNA is TGTGCCAGTAGTATAGCAGGGTTCTGGACTGAAGCTTTCTTT. Encoded protein: CASSIAGFWTEAFF.

The rearrangement uses TRBV3-1 (or the pseudogene TRBV3-2) and TRBJ2-1; TRBD1 or TRBD2 may be the D gene (5 bases each). The V end was cut by 0 bases, the J end by 8 bases, with 14 bases between. Germline assignment: CDR1 LGHDT and CDR2 YNNKEL (reference sequence). This CDR3 is 15 amino acids long. The CDR3, as DNA: TGTGCCAGCAGCCAAGATCGTTCAGGGAGCGATGAGCAGTTCTTC. This gives the protein CASSQDRSGSDEQFF.

The chain carries TRBV9 and TRBJ2-1; no definite D call. Germline V gene lookup returns CDR1 SGDLS and CDR2 YYNGEE. Between the trimmed V and J ends, which lost 0 bases and 1 base, there was a span of 11 bases. This CDR3 spans 16 amino acids. CDR3 nucleotides: TGTGCCAGCAGCGTAGCGAGTGACGGGTCCTACAATGAGCAGTTCTTC. Protein: CASSVASDGSYNEQFF.

V is TRBV11-1 and J is TRBJ2-3, with D possibly being TRBD1 (6 bases). In germline, CDR1 is SGHAT, CDR2 FQDESV (reference sequence). The V end was cut by 5 bases, the J end by 3 bases, with 12 bases between. The CDR3 spans 14 residues. The CDR3 is CASSDRWKTDTQYF. CDR3 in DNA: TGTGCCAGCAGCGACAGGTGGAAAACAGATACGCAGTATTTT.

This clone was seen only a few times. The V call is TRBV27, the J call TRBJ1-1; D is perhaps TRBD1 (6 bases). Looked up from germline, CDR1 is MNHEY and CDR2 is SMNVEV (reference sequence). Trimming left V 0 bases short and J 4 bases short, with 12 bases between. This CDR3 has 15 residues. DNA for the CDR3: TGTGCCAGCAGTTTATCGAGGGGGATAAGCACTGAAGCTTTCTTT. Its protein product is CASSLSRGISTEAFF.

This sequence joins TRBV7-9 and TRBJ1-6, with TRBD1 matching over 7 bases. There are 15 residues in the CDR3. V was clipped by 6 bases and J by 8 bases; unmatched bases: 10. Germline-derived CDR1 and CDR2 are SEHNR and FQNEAQ (reference sequence). The DNA for the CDR3 is TGTGCCAGCAGATCCCGAAGGGGGCTTGATTCACCCCTCCACTTT. Its translation: CASRSRRGLDSPLHF.

V gene TRBV7-3 combines with J gene TRBJ2-1; 8 positions match TRBD2. This CDR3 has 14 amino acids. The V segment lost 2 bases and the J segment 8 bases; nucleotides outside the gene matches: 5. CDR1 and CDR2 (germline): SGHTA, FQGTGA. In DNA, the CDR3 is TGTGCCAGCAGCTTAGCGGGAGGCCGCGATGAGCAGTTCTTC. It yields the protein CASSLAGGRDEQFF.